This T cell receptor (beta chain) was recovered during a study of shared clonotypes between healthy human individuals. Here immunoSEQ multiplex PCR was the method, and the copy in TCRdb shows in-frame clones only, minus some. The sample carries 950,000 to 1,300,000 clones, around 76% recorded once. Per the germline V gene, CDR1 is SGHVS and CDR2 is FQNEAQ. V lost 2 bases, J lost 8 bases, and 8 bases stayed unmatched. The CDR3 has 15 amino acids. Sequencing used memory CD4+ T cells sorted from blood. The subset: CD45RA-negative fraction. The chain links TRBV7-8 to TRBJ2-1; 8 nucleotides align to TRBD2. The sequence was obtained from a man younger than 30 in good health. In nucleotides, the CDR3 is TGTGCCAGCAGCTTAAGAGCTAGCGGGTGGGATGAGCAGTTCTTC. Protein: CASSLRASGWDEQFF.